This record covers a single TCR beta chain. This specimen belongs to a study of beta chain features in type 1 diabetes. CD45RO/CCR7/CD25/CD127/CD95/CD27 staining was used to isolate CD4+ naive, central memory, regulatory and stem cell-like memory cells by sorting. Germline CDR1 is SGHAT and CDR2 is FQDESV (reference sequence). The CDR3 is made up of 16 amino acids. The ends lost 2 bases at V and 4 bases at J; junction bases unmatched: 4. cDNA synthesis used the whole RNA isolate, giving expressed TCRB sequences. Sequencing was performed with immunoSEQ multiplex PCR; in TCRdb, only in-frame clones are kept and a portion is missing. Among 900,000 or so clones listed, about 17% were seen once.

This receptor was identified in a woman younger than 30 in good health. The V call is TRBV11-1, the J call TRBJ2-5; the match to TRBD2 covers 13 bases. The material sequenced was naive CD4+ T cells from blood. CDR3: CASSLTGLAGRETQYF. In DNA, the CDR3 is TGTGCCAGCAGCTTAACGGGACTAGCGGGGCGAGAGACCCAGTACTTC.